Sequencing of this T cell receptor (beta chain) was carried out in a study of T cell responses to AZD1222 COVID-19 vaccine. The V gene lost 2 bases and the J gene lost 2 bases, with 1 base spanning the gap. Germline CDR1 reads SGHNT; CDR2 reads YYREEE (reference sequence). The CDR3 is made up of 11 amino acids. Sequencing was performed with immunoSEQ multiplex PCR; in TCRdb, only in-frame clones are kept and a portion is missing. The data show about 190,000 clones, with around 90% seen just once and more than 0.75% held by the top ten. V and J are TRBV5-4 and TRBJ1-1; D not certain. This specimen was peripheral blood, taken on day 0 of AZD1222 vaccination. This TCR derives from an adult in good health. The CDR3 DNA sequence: TGTGCCAGCAGCTTCAACACTGAAGCTTTCTTT. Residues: CASSFNTEAFF.